This entry concerns a single T cell receptor beta chain. The germline gives CDR1 GTSNPN, CDR2 SVGIG (reference sequence). CDR3 length: 13 amino acids. Trimming removed 2 bases from V and 0 bases from J, with 7 bases in between. The entry originates in a study of shared clonotypes between healthy human individuals. Measured with immunoSEQ multiplex PCR; TCRdb has only the in-frame clones, and not every one. The profile shows about 1,500,000 clones, approximately 97% of them singletons. The chain couples TRBV30 to TRBJ1-2; D is unclear. Sequencing was done on a sample of naive CD4+ T cells sorted from blood. Subset here: CD45RA+ positively selected. This receptor was obtained from a man aged 25-45 years in good health. CDR3 protein: CAWSRDSNYGYTF. In DNA, the CDR3 is TGTGCCTGGAGTCGGGATTCTAACTATGGCTACACCTTC.